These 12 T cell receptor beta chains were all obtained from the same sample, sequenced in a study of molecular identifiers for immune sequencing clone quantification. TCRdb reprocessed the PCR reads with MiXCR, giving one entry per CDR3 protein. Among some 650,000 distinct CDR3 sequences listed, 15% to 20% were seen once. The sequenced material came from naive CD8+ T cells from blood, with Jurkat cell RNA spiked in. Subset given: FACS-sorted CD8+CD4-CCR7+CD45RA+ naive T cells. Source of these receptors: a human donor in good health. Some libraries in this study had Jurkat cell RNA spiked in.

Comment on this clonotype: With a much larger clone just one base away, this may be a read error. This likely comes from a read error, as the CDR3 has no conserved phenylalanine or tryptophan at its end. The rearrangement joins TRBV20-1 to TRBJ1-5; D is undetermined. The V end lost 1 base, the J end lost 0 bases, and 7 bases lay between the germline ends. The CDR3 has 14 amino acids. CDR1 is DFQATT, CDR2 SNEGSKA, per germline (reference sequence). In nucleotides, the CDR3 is TGCAGTGCTAGAGGAACCCATAGCAATCAGCCCCAGCATCTT. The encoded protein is CSARGTHSNQPQHL.

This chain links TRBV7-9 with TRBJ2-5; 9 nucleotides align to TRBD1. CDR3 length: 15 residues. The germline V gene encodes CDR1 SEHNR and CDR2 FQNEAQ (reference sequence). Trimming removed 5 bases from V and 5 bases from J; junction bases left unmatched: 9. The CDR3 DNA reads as TGTGCCAGCAGCGGGACAGGGAGTTATAGTGAGACCCAGTACTTC. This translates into CASSGTGSYSETQYF.

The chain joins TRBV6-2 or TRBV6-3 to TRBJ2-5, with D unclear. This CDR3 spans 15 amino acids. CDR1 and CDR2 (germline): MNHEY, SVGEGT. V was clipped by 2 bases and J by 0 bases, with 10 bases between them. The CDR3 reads CASSYGPSDQETQYF. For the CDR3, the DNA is TGTGCCAGCAGTTACGGTCCCAGTGACCAAGAGACCCAGTACTTC.

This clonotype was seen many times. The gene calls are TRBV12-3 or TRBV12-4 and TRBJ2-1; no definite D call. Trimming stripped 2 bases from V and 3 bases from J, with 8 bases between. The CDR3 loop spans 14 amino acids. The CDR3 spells CASSLYTFYNEQFF. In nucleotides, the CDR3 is TGTGCCAGCAGTTTATATACATTCTACAATGAGCAGTTCTTC.

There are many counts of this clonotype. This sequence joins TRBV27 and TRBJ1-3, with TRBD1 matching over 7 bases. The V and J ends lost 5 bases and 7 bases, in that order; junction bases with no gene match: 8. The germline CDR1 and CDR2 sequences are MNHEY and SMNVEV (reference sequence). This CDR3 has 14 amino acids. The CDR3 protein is CASSPDREHNTIYF. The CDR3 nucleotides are TGTGCCAGCAGTCCCGACAGGGAACACAACACCATATATTTT.

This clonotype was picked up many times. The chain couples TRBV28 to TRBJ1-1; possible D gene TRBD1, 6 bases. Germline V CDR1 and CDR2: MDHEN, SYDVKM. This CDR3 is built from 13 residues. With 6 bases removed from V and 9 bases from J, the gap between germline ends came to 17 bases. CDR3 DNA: TGTGCCAGCAGCCCCCGGGGAGGGGGTAAAGCTTTCTTT. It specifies CASSPRGGGKAFF.

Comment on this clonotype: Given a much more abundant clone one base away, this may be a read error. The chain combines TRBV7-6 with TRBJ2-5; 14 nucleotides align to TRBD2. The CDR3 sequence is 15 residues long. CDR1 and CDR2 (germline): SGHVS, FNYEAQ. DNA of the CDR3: TGTGCCAGCAGCTCGGGACTAGCGGGGGTAGAGACCCAGTGCTTC. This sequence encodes CASSSGLAGVETQCF.

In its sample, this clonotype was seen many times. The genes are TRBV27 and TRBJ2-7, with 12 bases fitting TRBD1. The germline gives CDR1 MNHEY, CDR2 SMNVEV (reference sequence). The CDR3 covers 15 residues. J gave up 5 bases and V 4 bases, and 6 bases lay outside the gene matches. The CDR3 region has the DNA TGTGCCAGCAGTTCCCACCGGGACAGGGGGCACGAGCAGTACTTC. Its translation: CASSSHRDRGHEQYF.

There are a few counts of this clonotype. CDR3 sequence (DNA): TGTGCCAGCAGTTTAGGAGGGGGGCCCCCTTTCTACGAGCAGTACTTC. Translation: CASSLGGGPPFYEQYF. This rearrangement joins TRBV12-3 or TRBV12-4 to TRBJ2-7; D is tentatively TRBD1 or TRBD2 (6 bases each). CDR3 length: 16 residues. With 1 base removed from V and 3 bases from J, the gap between germline ends came to 16 bases.

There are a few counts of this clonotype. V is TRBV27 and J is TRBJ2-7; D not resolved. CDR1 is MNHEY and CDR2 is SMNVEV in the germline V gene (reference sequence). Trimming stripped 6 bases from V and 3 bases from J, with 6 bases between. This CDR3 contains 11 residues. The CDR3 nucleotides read TGTGCCAGCAGACTCTACTACGAGCAGTACTTC. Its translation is CASRLYYEQYF.

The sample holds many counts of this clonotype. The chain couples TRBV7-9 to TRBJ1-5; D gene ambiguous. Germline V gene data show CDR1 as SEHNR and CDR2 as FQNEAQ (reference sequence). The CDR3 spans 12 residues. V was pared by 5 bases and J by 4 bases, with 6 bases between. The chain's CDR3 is CASSLYNQPQHF. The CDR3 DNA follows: TGTGCCAGCAGCCTATATAATCAGCCCCAGCATTTT.

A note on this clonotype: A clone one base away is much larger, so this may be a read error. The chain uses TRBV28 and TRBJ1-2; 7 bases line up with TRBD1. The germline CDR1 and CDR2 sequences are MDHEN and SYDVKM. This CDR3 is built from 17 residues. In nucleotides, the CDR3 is TGTGCCAGCAGTTTACACCCGACAGGGAATTTGAACTATGGCTACGCCTTC. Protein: CASSLHPTGNLNYGYAF.